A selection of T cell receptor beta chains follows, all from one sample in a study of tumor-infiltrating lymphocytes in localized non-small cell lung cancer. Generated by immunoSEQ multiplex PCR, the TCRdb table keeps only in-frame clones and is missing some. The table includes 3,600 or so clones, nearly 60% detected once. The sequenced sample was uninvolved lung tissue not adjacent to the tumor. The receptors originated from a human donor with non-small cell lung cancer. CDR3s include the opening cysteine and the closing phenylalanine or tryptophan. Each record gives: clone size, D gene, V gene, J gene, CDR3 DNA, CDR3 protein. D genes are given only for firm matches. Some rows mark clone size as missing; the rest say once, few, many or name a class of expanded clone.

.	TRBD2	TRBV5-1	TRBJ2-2	TGCGCCAGCAGGCGGGCCGGGACTAGCGGCACCGGGGAGCTGTTTTTT	CASRRAGTSGTGELFF
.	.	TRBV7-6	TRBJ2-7	TGTGCCAGCAGCTTAGCGCAGGTCTCCTACGAGCAGTACTTC	CASSLAQVSYEQYF
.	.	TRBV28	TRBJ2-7	TGTGCCAGCAGTAAGACAGTACAACCGCCCTACGAGCAGTACTTC	CASSKTVQPPYEQYF
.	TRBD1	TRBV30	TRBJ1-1	TGTGCCTGGCACTTTACAGGGGACACTGAAGCTTTCTTT	CAWHFTGDTEAFF
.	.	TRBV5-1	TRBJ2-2	TGCGCCAGCCTAAGAGACAGTAACACCGGGGAGCTGTTTTTT	CASLRDSNTGELFF
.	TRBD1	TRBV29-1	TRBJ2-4	TGCAGCGTTGAGACAGGGGACGACATTCAGTACTTC	CSVETGDDIQYF
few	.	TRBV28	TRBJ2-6	TGTGCCAGCAGCCCTCTTTCCTCTGGGGCCAACGTCCTGACTTTC	CASSPLSSGANVLTF
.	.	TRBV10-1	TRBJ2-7	TGCGCCAGCAACAGGGAGGAAACTTACGAGCAGTACTTC	CASNREETYEQYF
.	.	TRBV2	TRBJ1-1	TGTGCCAGCAGTGATACGGCGGCGGGGACTGAAGCTTTCTTT	CASSDTAAGTEAFF
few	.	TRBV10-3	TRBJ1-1	TGTGCCACGGGTGGGGCGGGGATGAACACTGAAGCTTTCTTT	CATGGAGMNTEAFF
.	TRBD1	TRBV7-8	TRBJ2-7	TGTGCCAGCAGCTTTGAAGGGGGCACCTACTTC	CASSFEGGTYF